The next 5 T cell receptor beta chains were all read from a single sample in a study of cytomegalovirus exposure and HLA in healthy donors. Sequencing was performed with immunoSEQ multiplex PCR; in TCRdb, only in-frame clones are kept and a portion is missing. The repertoire has more than 100,000 clones, 70% to 90% of them found once; the top ten carry about 6%. Material: PBMCs. The receptors shown here come from a woman between 18 and 29 years old in good health and CMV-seropositive.

V gene TRBV27 combines with J gene TRBJ2-2; 7 bases align to TRBD1. After removal of 5 bases from V and 4 bases from J, the junction contained 1 base not matched to a gene. Germline CDR1 MNHEY, CDR2 SMNVEV (reference sequence). The CDR3 has 13 residues. CDR3 amino acids: CASSRTGTGELFF. CDR3 nucleotide sequence: TGTGCCAGCAGTAGGACAGGCACCGGGGAGCTGTTTTTT.

The rearrangement joins TRBV7-8 to TRBJ1-1; TRBD1 is a possible D gene (5 bases). The CDR3 sequence is 15 residues long. V was clipped by 3 bases and J by 6 bases, with 17 bases between them. CDR1 and CDR2 from the germline V gene are SGHVS and FQNEAQ. In nucleotides, the CDR3 is TGTGCCAGCAGCTTGGACGTGGCACGGGGGGCTGAAGCTTTCTTT. Its translation is CASSLDVARGAEAFF. The full variable domain, its missing parts supplied by reference TRBV7-8 and TRBJ1-1, is GAGVSQSPRYKVAKRGQDVALRCDPISGHVSLFWYQQALGQGPEFLTYFQNEAQLDKSGLPSDRFFAERPEGSVSTLKIQRTQQEDSAVYLCASSLDVARGAEAFFGQGTRLTVV.

The chain uses TRBV5-1 and TRBJ2-7, with TRBD2 matching over 12 bases. V lost 0 bases to trimming and J lost 0 bases; unmatched junction nucleotides: 7. Germline lookup yields CDR1 SGHRS and CDR2 YFSETQ. The CDR3 has 18 amino acids. CDR3: CASSLDRGLAGNSYEQYF. The CDR3 bases are TGCGCCAGCAGCTTGGACAGAGGACTAGCGGGGAACTCCTACGAGCAGTACTTC.

The V and J genes are TRBV18 and TRBJ1-2; D is undetermined. Germline V gene lookup returns CDR1 KGHSH and CDR2 LQKENI. Trimming cost V 0 bases and J 2 bases, with 10 bases left between them. The CDR3 runs to 15 residues. Here the CDR3 DNA reads TGTGCCAGCTCACCACCCGGGAGCGAGAACTATGGCTACACCTTC. It yields the protein CASSPPGSENYGYTF.

J is TRBJ2-1 and V is TRBV19, with 9 nucleotides matching TRBD2. Unmatched junction bases numbered 13, after V lost 7 bases and J lost 9 bases. Germline lookup yields CDR1 LNHDA and CDR2 SQIVND (reference sequence). CDR3 length: 15 amino acids. CDR3 DNA sequence: TGTGCCAGTATCCCCGGGCGGGGGGGCGGTGGTGAGCAGTTCTTC. Protein: CASIPGRGGGGEQFF.